A selection of T cell receptor beta chains follows, all from one sample in a study of graft-versus-host responses after intestinal transplantation. The protocol was immunoSEQ multiplex PCR, while the TCRdb copy is restricted to in-frame clones and leaves out a portion. Found here are about 41,000 clones, approximately 95% of them singletons; the top ten hold roughly 0.58%. These receptors have no identified antigens. The starting material was unstimulated CD8+ T cells sorted from spleen or lymph node cells, obtained before transplant. The receptors stem from a human donor who was the organ donor for an intestinal transplant. Both conserved end residues are part of each CDR3. A D gene is named only where the DNA matches it firmly. Size is omitted from some rows. Given values are once, few, many or a class for expanded clones.

clone size | D gene | J gene | V gene | CDR3 DNA | CDR3 protein
. | . | TRBJ2-3 | TRBV6-5 | TGTGCCAGCAGTCCCCATTTAGCTAGCACAGATACGCAGTATTTT | CASSPHLASTDTQYF
. | . | TRBJ2-1 | TRBV9 | TGTGCCAGCAGCGTAGCGGGGTCGGGGGAGCAGTTCTTC | CASSVAGSGEQFF
. | . | TRBJ1-1 | TRBV4-3 | TGCGCCAGCAGCCAAGGCACGTTTATGAACACTGAAGCTTTCTTT | CASSQGTFMNTEAFF
once | TRBD2 | TRBJ2-7 | TRBV9 | TGTGCCAGCAGCCCCACAGGGACTAGCGGAAACTACGAGCAGTACTTC | CASSPTGTSGNYEQYF
. | . | TRBJ2-1 | TRBV27 | TGTGCCAGCAGTTTATCTGGGGCTGCGGACAATGAGCAGTTCTTC | CASSLSGAADNEQFF
. | . | TRBJ1-6 | TRBV15 | TGTGCCACCAGCAGAGATTACGGTAGTAGAGTATCCTCCTATAATTCACCCCTCCACTTT | CATSRDYGSRVSSYNSPLHF
. | . | TRBJ2-1 | TRBV7-9 | TGTGCCAGCAGCTTAATCAGTCTCAATGAGCAGTTCTTC | CASSLISLNEQFF
. | . | TRBJ2-7 | TRBV5-4 | TGTGCCAGCAGCTTGGCACCTTACGAGCAGTACTTC | CASSLAPYEQYF
. | . | TRBJ1-4 | TRBV14 | TGTGCCAGCAGCCAGGGTTTCCGTGGAGGGCTGTTTTTT | CASSQGFRGGLFF
. | . | TRBJ1-5 | TRBV5-1 | TGCGCCAGCAGGGAGGGGGATTATAGCAATCAGCCCCAGCATTTT | CASREGDYSNQPQHF
. | . | TRBJ1-1 | TRBV9 | TGTGCCAGCAGCGTATATATGAACACTGAAGCTTTCTTT | CASSVYMNTEAFF
. | . | TRBJ1-1 | TRBV4-1 | TGCGCCAGCAGCCATCCGGGACTTGGGGCTTTCTTT | CASSHPGLGAFF
. | . | TRBJ1-1 | TRBV27 | TGTGCCAGCAGTTTAGGGACTGAAGCTTTCTTT | CASSLGTEAFF
. | . | TRBJ2-1 | TRBV4-3 | TGCGCCAGCAGCCAAGTCCCTGGCGGCAATGAGCAGTTCTTC | CASSQVPGGNEQFF
. | TRBD1 | TRBJ1-5 | TRBV6-1 | TGTGCCAGCAGTGAAGTCACGGACAGGGGGTATCAGCCCCGGCATTTT | CASSEVTDRGYQPRHF
. | . | TRBJ2-3 | TRBV7-3 | TGTGCCAGCAGCTCGGGTCTATCAGATACGCAGTATTTT | CASSSGLSDTQYF